Listed below are T cell receptor beta chains from one sample, sequenced in a study of a mutant IDH1 vaccine in newly diagnosed glioma. The assay was immunoSEQ multiplex PCR, and TCRdb's table has in-frame clones only and misses some. This table has about 24,000 clones, roughly nine tenths appearing once. Sample: PBMCs, taken from a glioma patient treated with radiotherapy, temozolomide or both. The receptors were gathered from a man aged 30 to 39 with glioma. Each CDR3 is given with its conserved first and last residue. A D gene is named only where the DNA matches it firmly.

TRBD2	TRBV11-2	TRBJ2-5	CASSPRFLRTGGRETQYF	TGTGCCAGCAGCCCCCGTTTTCTTCGTACGGGAGGGAGGGAGACCCAGTACTTC
NA	TRBV7-9	TRBJ2-5	CASNGRSGETQYF	TGTGCCAGCAATGGTCGGAGCGGGGAGACCCAGTACTTC
NA	TRBV15	TRBJ2-3	CATSRDPLGEGTYTDTQYF	TGTGCCACCAGCAGAGATCCCTTGGGGGAGGGGACATACACAGATACGCAGTATTTT
TRBD2	TRBV25-1	TRBJ2-1	CASSLAGSYNEQFF	TGTGCCAGCAGTTTAGCGGGCTCCTACAATGAGCAGTTCTTC
TRBD2	TRBV7-6	TRBJ2-1	CASSLGGLPNEQFF	TGTGCCAGCAGCTTGGGGGGACTACCTAATGAGCAGTTCTTC
NA	TRBV27	TRBJ1-5	CASSGSNQPQHF	TGTGCCAGCAGCGGTTCCAATCAGCCCCAGCATTTT
NA	TRBV5-6	TRBJ1-4	CASSRSRGASNEKLFF	TGTGCCAGCAGCCGATCCCGGGGAGCATCTAATGAAAAACTGTTTTTT
NA	TRBV6-1	TRBJ1-2	CASSDNQELYGYTF	TGTGCCAGCAGTGACAACCAAGAACTCTATGGCTACACCTTC
NA	TRBV7-6	TRBJ1-2	CASSPRGADGGYTF	TGTGCCAGCAGCCCCCGGGGGGCCGACGGTGGCTACACCTTC
TRBD1	TRBV7-9	TRBJ2-7	CASSLEGGDKYF	TGTGCCAGCAGCTTAGAAGGGGGCGACAAGTACTTC
TRBD1	TRBV19	TRBJ1-1	CASKRTGRVYTEAFF	TGTGCCAGTAAGAGGACAGGGAGGGTCTACACTGAAGCTTTCTTT
NA	TRBV2	TRBJ2-1	CASGGDNEQFF	TGTGCCAGCGGAGGGGACAATGAGCAGTTCTTC
TRBD1	TRBV9	TRBJ1-5	CASSGGRDRNQPQHF	TGTGCCAGCAGTGGGGGTCGGGACAGAAATCAGCCCCAGCATTTT
NA	TRBV5-1	TRBJ1-2	CASSPDSSPYGYTF	TGCGCCAGCAGCCCTGACAGTTCGCCCTATGGCTACACCTTC
NA	TRBV7-9	TRBJ2-7	CASSLGAHEQYF	TGTGCCAGCAGCTTAGGGGCTCACGAGCAGTACTTC
NA	TRBV28	TRBJ2-7	CASSSQGLSYEQYF	TGTGCCAGCAGTTCTCAGGGACTCTCCTACGAGCAGTACTTC
NA	TRBV5-1	TRBJ2-1	CASSLGSHNEQFF	TGCGCCAGCAGCTTGGGTAGCCACAATGAGCAGTTCTTC